The rows below give T cell receptor beta chains drawn from one sample of a study of blood T cell repertoires in COVID-19. Repertoires were generated with immunoSEQ multiplex PCR, while TCRdb's copy carries only in-frame clones and drops some. This table has about 66,000 clones, about 80% appearing once. Source material: peripheral blood. These receptors originate from a human donor in a cohort sampled during active COVID-19. Both conserved end residues are part of each CDR3. Fields, in order: V gene, J gene, CDR3 protein.

v_gene: TRBV18; j_gene: TRBJ1-5; CDR3aa: CASSPTDSNQPQHF
v_gene: TRBV5-1; j_gene: TRBJ1-1; CDR3aa: CASSAGTDTEAFF
v_gene: TRBV5-6; j_gene: TRBJ2-7; CDR3aa: CASSSGLAAYEQYF
v_gene: TRBV19; j_gene: TRBJ1-6; CDR3aa: CASRGHINSPLHF
v_gene: TRBV19; j_gene: TRBJ1-4; CDR3aa: CASSPQTGPNEKLFF
v_gene: TRBV21-1; j_gene: TRBJ2-7; CDR3aa: CAISEGDEQYF
v_gene: TRBV16; j_gene: TRBJ2-6; CDR3aa: CASSQAGGEGANVLTF
v_gene: TRBV5-1; j_gene: TRBJ1-5; CDR3aa: CASSPQGQGAGQPQHF
v_gene: TRBV25-1; j_gene: TRBJ2-7; CDR3aa: CASSEYSTNYEQYF
v_gene: TRBV6-5; j_gene: TRBJ2-6; CDR3aa: CASSKGTAGANVLTF
v_gene: TRBV27; j_gene: TRBJ1-1; CDR3aa: CASSLGHQGWATEAFF
v_gene: TRBV5-6; j_gene: TRBJ2-7; CDR3aa: CASSSDTSYEQYF
v_gene: TRBV7-9; j_gene: TRBJ1-3; CDR3aa: CASSVSTASSGNTIYF
v_gene: TRBV6-5; j_gene: TRBJ2-7; CDR3aa: CASKRGGTRFNEQYF
v_gene: TRBV3-1/TRBV3-2; j_gene: TRBJ2-3; CDR3aa: CASSDRTSGSADTQYF
v_gene: TRBV29-1; j_gene: TRBJ2-3; CDR3aa: CSFNSGDTDTQYF
v_gene: TRBV30; j_gene: TRBJ1-3; CDR3aa: CAWSPLGNTIYF
v_gene: TRBV30; j_gene: TRBJ1-1; CDR3aa: CAWSLHDYRVNTEAFF
v_gene: TRBV9; j_gene: TRBJ2-1; CDR3aa: CASSVASGRHGEQFF
v_gene: TRBV7-2; j_gene: TRBJ2-7; CDR3aa: CASSLSRSEQYF
v_gene: TRBV4-2; j_gene: TRBJ2-7; CDR3aa: CASSQDLGYLYEQYF
v_gene: TRBV7-2; j_gene: TRBJ2-5; CDR3aa: CASSPLLVETQYF
v_gene: TRBV2; j_gene: TRBJ1-6; CDR3aa: CAIRTSNSSPLHF
v_gene: TRBV7-7; j_gene: TRBJ2-1; CDR3aa: CASSPGLAGGNEQFF
v_gene: TRBV11-2; j_gene: TRBJ2-3; CDR3aa: CASSLSEITDTQYF
v_gene: TRBV2; j_gene: TRBJ1-2; CDR3aa: CASSETPLGRYTF
v_gene: TRBV6-6; j_gene: TRBJ2-7; CDR3aa: CAGGAELGEQYF
v_gene: TRBV13; j_gene: TRBJ1-6; CDR3aa: CASSPRGNSPLHF
v_gene: TRBV27; j_gene: TRBJ2-5; CDR3aa: CASSLWDRETQYF
v_gene: TRBV29-1; j_gene: TRBJ2-7; CDR3aa: CSVEVADRDYEQYF
v_gene: TRBV6-6; j_gene: TRBJ2-7; CDR3aa: CASSYSSLAGSTGQYF
v_gene: TRBV28; j_gene: TRBJ1-5; CDR3aa: CASSYRGQPQHF
v_gene: TRBV19; j_gene: TRBJ2-3; CDR3aa: CASSTRAGVTDTQYF
v_gene: TRBV5-4; j_gene: TRBJ1-6; CDR3aa: CASSPTAQGSSYNSPLHF
v_gene: TRBV5-1; j_gene: TRBJ2-7; CDR3aa: CASSPLTSGRGAYEQYF
v_gene: TRBV5-6; j_gene: TRBJ2-1; CDR3aa: CASSSQAQTSGYNEQFF
v_gene: TRBV5-1; j_gene: TRBJ2-2; CDR3aa: CASSLELVDTGELFF
v_gene: TRBV14; j_gene: TRBJ2-2; CDR3aa: CASSQVVNTGELFF
v_gene: TRBV25-1; j_gene: TRBJ1-2; CDR3aa: CASSARWRGQDGYTF
v_gene: TRBV3-1/TRBV3-2; j_gene: TRBJ1-5; CDR3aa: CASSQGQSNQPQHF
v_gene: TRBV6-5; j_gene: TRBJ1-6; CDR3aa: CASSYSPSSPLHF
v_gene: TRBV5-1; j_gene: TRBJ2-5; CDR3aa: CASSWDDGGETQYF
v_gene: TRBV4-1; j_gene: TRBJ2-3; CDR3aa: CASRIGLSTDTQYF
v_gene: TRBV25-1; j_gene: TRBJ1-6; CDR3aa: CASADTAYSPLHF
v_gene: TRBV15; j_gene: TRBJ2-7; CDR3aa: CATSRDKYEQYF
v_gene: TRBV7-3; j_gene: TRBJ1-2; CDR3aa: CASSPGGTDLYGYTF
v_gene: TRBV10-3; j_gene: TRBJ2-7; CDR3aa: CAISGGLAGGYEQYF
v_gene: TRBV25-1; j_gene: TRBJ2-7; CDR3aa: CASSDEVATGGAEQYF
v_gene: TRBV11-3; j_gene: TRBJ2-2; CDR3aa: CASSYGRAGELFF
v_gene: TRBV28; j_gene: TRBJ2-3; CDR3aa: CASATSADTQYF
v_gene: TRBV19; j_gene: TRBJ2-7; CDR3aa: CASSDRHSSYEQYF
v_gene: TRBV13; j_gene: TRBJ1-1; CDR3aa: CASSRFSGTEAFF
v_gene: TRBV9; j_gene: TRBJ2-7; CDR3aa: CASGYEREGSGEQYF
v_gene: TRBV19; j_gene: TRBJ2-2; CDR3aa: CASRDRGNTGELFF